Below, one T cell receptor (beta chain) is given with its context. The sample is drawn from a study of blood T cell repertoires in COVID-19. CDR3 size: 14 residues. The germline gives CDR1 MNHEY, CDR2 SVGAGI. The V end lost 8 bases, the J end lost 0 bases, and 14 bases lay between the germline ends. The data were produced by immunoSEQ multiplex PCR, yet TCRdb's version contains in-frame clones alone and is incomplete. Of 150,000 to 200,000 clones in the sample, around nine tenths are singletons; the top ten hold 3.7%. The sample comprised peripheral blood. The TCR originated in a man between 18 and 35 years old with active or convalescent COVID-19. This sequence joins TRBV6-5 and TRBJ2-7; no definite D call. CDR3 nucleotides: TGTGCCAGCGGTACCAGGCACATCTCCTACGAGCAGTACTTC. Its translation: CASGTRHISYEQYF.